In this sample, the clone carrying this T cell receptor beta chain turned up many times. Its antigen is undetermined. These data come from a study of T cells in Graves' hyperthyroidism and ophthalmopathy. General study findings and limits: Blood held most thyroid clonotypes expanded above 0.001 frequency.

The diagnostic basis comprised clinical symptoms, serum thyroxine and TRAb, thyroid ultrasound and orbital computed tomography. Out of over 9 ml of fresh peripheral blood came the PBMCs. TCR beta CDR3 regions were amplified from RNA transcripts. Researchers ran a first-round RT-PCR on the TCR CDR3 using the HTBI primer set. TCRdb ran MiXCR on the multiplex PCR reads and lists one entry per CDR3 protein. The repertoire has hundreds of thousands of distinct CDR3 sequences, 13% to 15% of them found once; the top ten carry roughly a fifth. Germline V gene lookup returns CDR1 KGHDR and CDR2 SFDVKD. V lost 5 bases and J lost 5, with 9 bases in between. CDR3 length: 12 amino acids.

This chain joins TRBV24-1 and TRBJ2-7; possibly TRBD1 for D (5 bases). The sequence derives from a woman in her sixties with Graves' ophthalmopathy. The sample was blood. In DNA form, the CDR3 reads TGTGCCACCAGTGGAACAGGTCACGAGCAGTACTTC. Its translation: CATSGTGHEQYF.